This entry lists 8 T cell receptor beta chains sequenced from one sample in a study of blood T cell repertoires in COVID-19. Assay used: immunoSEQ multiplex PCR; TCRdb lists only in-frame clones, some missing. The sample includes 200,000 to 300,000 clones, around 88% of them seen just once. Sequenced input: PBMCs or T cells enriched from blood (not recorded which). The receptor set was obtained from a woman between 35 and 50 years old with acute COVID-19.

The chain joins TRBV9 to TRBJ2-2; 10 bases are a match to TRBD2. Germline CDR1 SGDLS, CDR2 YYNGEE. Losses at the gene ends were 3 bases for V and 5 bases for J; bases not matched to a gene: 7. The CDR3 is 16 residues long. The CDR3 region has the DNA TGTGCCAGCAGCGCCAGCGGGGGGGATGGGACCGGGGAGCTGTTTTTT. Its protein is CASSASGGDGTGELFF.

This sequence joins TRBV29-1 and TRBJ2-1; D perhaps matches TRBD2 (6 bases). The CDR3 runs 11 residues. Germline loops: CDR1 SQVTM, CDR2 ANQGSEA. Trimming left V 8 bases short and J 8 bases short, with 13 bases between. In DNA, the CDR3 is TGCAGCTTAACCGCGGGGTATGAGCAGTTCTTC. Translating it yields CSLTAGYEQFF.

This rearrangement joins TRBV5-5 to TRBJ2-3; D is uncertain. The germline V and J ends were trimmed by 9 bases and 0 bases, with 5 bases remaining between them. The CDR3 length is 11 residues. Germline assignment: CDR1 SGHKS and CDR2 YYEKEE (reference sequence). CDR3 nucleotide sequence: TGTGCCACCAAAAGCACAGATACGCAGTATTTT. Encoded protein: CATKSTDTQYF.

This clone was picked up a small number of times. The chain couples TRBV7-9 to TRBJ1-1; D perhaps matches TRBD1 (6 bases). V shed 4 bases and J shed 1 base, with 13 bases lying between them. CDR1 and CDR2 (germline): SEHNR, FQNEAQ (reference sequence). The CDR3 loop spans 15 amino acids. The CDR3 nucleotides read TGTGCCAGCAGCTCTTGGGACACTCCGAACACTGAAGCTTTCTTT. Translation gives CASSSWDTPNTEAFF.

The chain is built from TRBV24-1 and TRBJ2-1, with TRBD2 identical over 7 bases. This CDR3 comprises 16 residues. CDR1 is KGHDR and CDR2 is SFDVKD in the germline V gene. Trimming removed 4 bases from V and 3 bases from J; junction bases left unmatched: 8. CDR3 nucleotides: TGTGCCACCAGTGAGCGCGGGAGAGGATTCTACAATGAGCAGTTCTTC. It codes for CATSERGRGFYNEQFF.

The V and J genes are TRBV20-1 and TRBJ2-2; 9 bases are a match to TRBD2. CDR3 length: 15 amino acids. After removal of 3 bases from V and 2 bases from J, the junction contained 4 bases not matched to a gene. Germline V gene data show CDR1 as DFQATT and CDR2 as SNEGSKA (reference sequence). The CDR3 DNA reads TGCAGTGCTAGTACTAGCGGGTCTAACACCGGGGAGCTGTTTTTT. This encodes CSASTSGSNTGELFF.

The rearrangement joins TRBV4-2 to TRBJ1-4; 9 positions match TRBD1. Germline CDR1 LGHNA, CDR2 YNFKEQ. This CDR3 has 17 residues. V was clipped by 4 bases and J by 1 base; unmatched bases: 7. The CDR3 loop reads CASSPGQGRVTNEKLFF. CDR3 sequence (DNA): TGTGCCAGCAGCCCGGGACAGGGTAGGGTAACTAATGAAAAACTGTTTTTT.

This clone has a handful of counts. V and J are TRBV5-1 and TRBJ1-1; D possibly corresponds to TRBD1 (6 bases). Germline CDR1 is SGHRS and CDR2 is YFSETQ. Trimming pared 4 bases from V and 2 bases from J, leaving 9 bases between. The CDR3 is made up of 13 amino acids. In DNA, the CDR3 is TGCGCCAGCAGCCTAGGGGGTAACACTGAAGCTTTCTTT. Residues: CASSLGGNTEAFF.